The clone carrying this T cell receptor (beta chain) was seen repeatedly, ten times or more. The lymph nodes were axillary draining lymph nodes from breast cancer patients. TCRdb ran MiXCR on the multiplex PCR reads and lists one entry per CDR3 protein. This sample yields approximately 200,000 distinct CDR3 sequences, of which 30% to 40% are seen a single time; 4% to 5.5% belongs to the top ten. The data stem from a study of breast tumors, draining lymph nodes, adjacent tissues. There are 16 residues in the CDR3. Per the germline V gene, CDR1 is MNHEY and CDR2 is SVGAGI. V lost 0 bases to trimming and J lost 6 bases; unmatched junction nucleotides: 2.

Sample: axillary lymph node tissue. This clonotype originated in a female donor with breast cancer. Some clones in this sample may be carry-over from other donors' samples. The chain couples TRBV6-5 to TRBJ2-1; 13 bases are shared with TRBD2. The CDR3 coding sequence is TGTGCCAGCAGTTACTCGGGACTAGCGGGATTCAATGAGCAGTTCTTC. Encoded protein: CASSYSGLAGFNEQFF.